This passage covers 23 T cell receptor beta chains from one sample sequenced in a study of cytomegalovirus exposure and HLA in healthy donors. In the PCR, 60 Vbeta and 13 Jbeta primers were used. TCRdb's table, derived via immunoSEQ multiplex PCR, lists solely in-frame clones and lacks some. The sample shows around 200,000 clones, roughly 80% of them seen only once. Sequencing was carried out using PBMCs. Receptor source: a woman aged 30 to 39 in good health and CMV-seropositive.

In DNA form, the CDR3 reads TGCGCCAGCAGCTCTCAACCGACAGGGGATGAGACTGAAGCTTTCTTT. Its protein product is CASSSQPTGDETEAFF. The chain carries TRBV5-1 and TRBJ1-1; the match to TRBD1 covers 8 bases. J lost 5 bases, V lost 3 bases, and 12 bases had no gene match. Germline CDR1 SGHRS, CDR2 YFSETQ. This CDR3 has 16 residues.

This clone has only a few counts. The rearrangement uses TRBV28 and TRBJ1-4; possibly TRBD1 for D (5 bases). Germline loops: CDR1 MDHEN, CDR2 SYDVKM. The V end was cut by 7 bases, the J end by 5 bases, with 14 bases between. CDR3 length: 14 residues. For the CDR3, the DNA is TGTGCCAGCACCAAGTGGGGGGGAAATGAAAAACTGTTTTTT. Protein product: CASTKWGGNEKLFF.

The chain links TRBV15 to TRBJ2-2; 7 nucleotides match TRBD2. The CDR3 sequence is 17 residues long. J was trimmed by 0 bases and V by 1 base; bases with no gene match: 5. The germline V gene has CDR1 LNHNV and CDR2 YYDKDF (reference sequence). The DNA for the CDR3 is TGTGCCACCAGCAGAGTACCGAGCGGGGCGAACACCGGGGAGCTGTTTTTT. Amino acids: CATSRVPSGANTGELFF.

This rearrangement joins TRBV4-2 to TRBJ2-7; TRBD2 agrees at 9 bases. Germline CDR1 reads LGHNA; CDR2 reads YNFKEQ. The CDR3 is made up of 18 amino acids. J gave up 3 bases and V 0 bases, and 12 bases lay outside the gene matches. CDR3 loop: CASSQDLVTGLALYEQYF. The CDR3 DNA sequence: TGTGCCAGCAGCCAAGATCTGGTCACGGGACTAGCCCTCTACGAGCAGTACTTC.

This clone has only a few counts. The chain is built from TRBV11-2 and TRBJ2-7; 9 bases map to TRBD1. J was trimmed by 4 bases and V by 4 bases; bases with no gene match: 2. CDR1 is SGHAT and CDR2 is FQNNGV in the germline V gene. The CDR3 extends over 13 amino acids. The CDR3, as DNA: TGTGCCAGCAGCTACGACAGGGGGTACGAGCAGTACTTC. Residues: CASSYDRGYEQYF.

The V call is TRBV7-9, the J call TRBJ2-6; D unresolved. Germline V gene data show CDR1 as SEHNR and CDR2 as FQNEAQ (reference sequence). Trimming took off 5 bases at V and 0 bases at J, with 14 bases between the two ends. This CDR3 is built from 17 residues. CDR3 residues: CASSPSIFYSGANVLTF. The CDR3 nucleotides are TGTGCCAGCAGCCCCTCAATTTTCTACTCTGGGGCCAACGTCCTGACTTTC.

The CDR3 DNA follows: TGTGCCAGCAAGGGACAGGGCGGAGGAAAACTGTTTTTT. Translating gives CASKGQGGGKLFF. The rearrangement uses TRBV6-5 and TRBJ1-4; 9 bases are shared with TRBD1. The V segment lost 7 bases and the J segment 10 bases; nucleotides outside the gene matches: 7. Germline CDR1 is MNHEY and CDR2 is SVGAGI. This CDR3 has 13 amino acids.

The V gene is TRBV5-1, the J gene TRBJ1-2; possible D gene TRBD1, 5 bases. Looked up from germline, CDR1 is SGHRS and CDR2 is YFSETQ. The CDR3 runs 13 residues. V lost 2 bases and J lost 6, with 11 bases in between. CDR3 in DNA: TGCGCCAGCAGCTTTGGGGCCTATAATGGCTACACCTTC. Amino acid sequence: CASSFGAYNGYTF.

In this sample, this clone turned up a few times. The CDR3 DNA reads as TGCGCCAGCAGCAACAACAGGGGGAGGACTGAAGCTTTCTTT. As protein: CASSNNRGRTEAFF. V is TRBV4-1 and J is TRBJ1-1; 8 positions agree with TRBD1. Germline V lookup: CDR1 MGHRA, CDR2 YSYEKL. This CDR3 has 14 residues. V lost 5 bases, J lost 5 bases, and 7 bases stayed unmatched.

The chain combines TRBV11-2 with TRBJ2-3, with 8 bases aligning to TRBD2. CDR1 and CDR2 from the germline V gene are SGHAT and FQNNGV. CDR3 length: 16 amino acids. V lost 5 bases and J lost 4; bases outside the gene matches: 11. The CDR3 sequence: CASSPAWTSSADTQYF. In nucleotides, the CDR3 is TGTGCCAGCAGCCCAGCATGGACTAGCTCCGCAGATACGCAGTATTTT. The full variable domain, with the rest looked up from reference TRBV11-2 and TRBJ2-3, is EAGVAQSPRYKIIEKRQSVAFWCNPISGHATLYWYQQILGQGPKLLIQFQNNGVVDDSQLPKDRFSAERLKGVDSTLKIQPAKLEDSAVYLCASSPAWTSSADTQYFGPGTRLTVL.

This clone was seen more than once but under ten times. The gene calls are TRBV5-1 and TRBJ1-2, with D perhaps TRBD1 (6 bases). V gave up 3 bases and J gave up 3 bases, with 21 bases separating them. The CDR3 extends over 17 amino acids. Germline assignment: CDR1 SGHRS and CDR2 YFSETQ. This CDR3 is CASSSPQGTVSDYGYTF. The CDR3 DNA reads TGCGCCAGCAGCTCGCCCCAGGGGACGGTCAGCGACTATGGCTACACCTTC.

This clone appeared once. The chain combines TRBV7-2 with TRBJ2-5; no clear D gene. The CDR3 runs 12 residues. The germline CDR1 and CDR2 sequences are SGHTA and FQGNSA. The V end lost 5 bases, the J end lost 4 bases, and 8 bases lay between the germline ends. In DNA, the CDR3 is TGTGCCAGCAGCAGAATGCGAGAGACCCAGTACTTC. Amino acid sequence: CASSRMRETQYF.

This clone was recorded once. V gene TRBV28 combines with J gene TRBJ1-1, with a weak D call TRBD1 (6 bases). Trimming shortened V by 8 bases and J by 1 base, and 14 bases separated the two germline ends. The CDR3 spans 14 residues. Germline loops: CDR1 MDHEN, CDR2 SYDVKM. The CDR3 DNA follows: TGTGCCAGCGTAACATCACAGGGGAACACTGAAGCTTTCTTT. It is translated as CASVTSQGNTEAFF. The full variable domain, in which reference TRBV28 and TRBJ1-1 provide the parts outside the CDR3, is DVKVTQSSRYLVKRTGEKVFLECVQDMDHENMFWYRQDPGLGLRLIYFSYDVKMKEKGDIPEGYSVSREKKERFSLILESASTNQTSMYLCASVTSQGNTEAFFGQGTRLTVV.

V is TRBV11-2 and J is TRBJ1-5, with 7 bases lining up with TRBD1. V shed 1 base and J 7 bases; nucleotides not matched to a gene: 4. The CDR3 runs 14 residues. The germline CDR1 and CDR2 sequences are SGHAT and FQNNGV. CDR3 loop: CASSLGGGYQPQHF. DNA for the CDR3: TGTGCCAGCAGCTTAGGAGGGGGCTACCAGCCCCAGCATTTT.

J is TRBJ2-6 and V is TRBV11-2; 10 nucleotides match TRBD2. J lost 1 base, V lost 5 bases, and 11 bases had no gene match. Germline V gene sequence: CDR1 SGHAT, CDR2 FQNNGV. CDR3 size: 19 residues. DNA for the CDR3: TGTGCCAGCAGCCCGCGACTAGCGGGTGAACTATCTGGGGCCAACGTCCTGACTTTC. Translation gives CASSPRLAGELSGANVLTF.

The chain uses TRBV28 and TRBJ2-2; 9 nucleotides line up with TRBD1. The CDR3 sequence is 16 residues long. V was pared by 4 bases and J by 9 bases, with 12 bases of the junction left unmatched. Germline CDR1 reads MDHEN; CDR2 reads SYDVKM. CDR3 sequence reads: CASSSPGQGVTWELFF. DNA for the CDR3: TGTGCCAGCAGTTCACCGGGACAGGGAGTGACCTGGGAGCTGTTTTTT.

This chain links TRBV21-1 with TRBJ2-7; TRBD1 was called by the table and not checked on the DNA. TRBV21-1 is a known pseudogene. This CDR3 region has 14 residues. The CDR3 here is CASREDREPYEQYF. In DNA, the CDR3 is TGTGCCAGCAGGGAAGACAGGGAACCCTACGAGCAGTACTTC.

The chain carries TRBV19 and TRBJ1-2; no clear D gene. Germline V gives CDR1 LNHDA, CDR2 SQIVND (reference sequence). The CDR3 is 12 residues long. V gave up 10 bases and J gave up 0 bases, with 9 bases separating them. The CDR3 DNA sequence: TGTGCCACGGGAAAACCTAACTATGGCTACACCTTC. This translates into CATGKPNYGYTF.

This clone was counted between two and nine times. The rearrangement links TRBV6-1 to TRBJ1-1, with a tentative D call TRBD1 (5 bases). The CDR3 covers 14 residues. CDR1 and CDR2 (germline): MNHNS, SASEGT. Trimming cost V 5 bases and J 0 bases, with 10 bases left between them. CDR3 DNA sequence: TGTGCCAGCAGTCCGGGACTTTTGAACACTGAAGCTTTCTTT. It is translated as CASSPGLLNTEAFF.

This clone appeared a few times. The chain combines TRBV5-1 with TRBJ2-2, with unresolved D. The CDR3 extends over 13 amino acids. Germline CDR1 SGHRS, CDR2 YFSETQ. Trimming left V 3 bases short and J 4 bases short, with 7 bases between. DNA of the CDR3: TGCGCCAGCAGCTCTACCCCCACCGGGGAGCTGTTTTTT. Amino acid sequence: CASSSTPTGELFF.

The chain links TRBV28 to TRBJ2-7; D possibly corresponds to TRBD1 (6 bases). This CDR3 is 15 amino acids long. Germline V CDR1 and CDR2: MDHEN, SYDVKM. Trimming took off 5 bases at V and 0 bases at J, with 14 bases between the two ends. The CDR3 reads CASSNPGQSSYEQYF. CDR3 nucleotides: TGTGCCAGCAGTAACCCCGGACAGTCCTCCTACGAGCAGTACTTC.

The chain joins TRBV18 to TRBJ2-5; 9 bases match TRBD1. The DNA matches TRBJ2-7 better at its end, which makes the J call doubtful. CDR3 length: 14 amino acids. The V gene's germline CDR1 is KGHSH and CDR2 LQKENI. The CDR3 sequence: CASSTWTGDDEQYF. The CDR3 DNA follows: TGTGCCAGCTCAACTTGGACAGGGGATGACGAGCAGTACTTC.

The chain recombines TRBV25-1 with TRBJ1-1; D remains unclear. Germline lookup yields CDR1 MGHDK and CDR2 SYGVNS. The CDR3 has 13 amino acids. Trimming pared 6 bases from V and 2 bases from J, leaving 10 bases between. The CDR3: CASRVTDNTEAFF. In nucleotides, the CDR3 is TGTGCCAGCAGGGTAACAGATAACACTGAAGCTTTCTTT.